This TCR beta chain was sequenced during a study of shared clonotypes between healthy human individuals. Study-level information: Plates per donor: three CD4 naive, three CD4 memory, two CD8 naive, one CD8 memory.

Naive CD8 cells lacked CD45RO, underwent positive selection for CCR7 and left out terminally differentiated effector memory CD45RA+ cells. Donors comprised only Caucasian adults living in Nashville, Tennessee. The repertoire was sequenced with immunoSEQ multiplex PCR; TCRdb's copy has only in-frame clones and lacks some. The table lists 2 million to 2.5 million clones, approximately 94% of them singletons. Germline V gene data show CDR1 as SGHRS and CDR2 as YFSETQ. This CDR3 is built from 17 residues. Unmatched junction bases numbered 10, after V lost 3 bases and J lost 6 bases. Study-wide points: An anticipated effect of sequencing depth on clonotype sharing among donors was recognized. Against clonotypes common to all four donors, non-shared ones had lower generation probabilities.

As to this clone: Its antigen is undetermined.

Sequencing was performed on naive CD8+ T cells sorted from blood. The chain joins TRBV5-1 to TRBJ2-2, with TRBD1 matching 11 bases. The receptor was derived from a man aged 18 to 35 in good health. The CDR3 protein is CASSWTGGMYLPGELFF. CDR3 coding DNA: TGCGCCAGCAGCTGGACAGGGGGCATGTACCTCCCCGGGGAGCTGTTTTTT.